What follows is one TCR beta chain and its context. These data belong to a study of blood T cell repertoires in COVID-19. Looking at the study overall: The United States, Italy and Spain provided the acute and convalescent COVID-19 samples. The analysed material was cDNA or gDNA that came from T cells, B-cell-depleted T cells, or PBMCs.

Patients at the Seattle site were enrolled during active infection and followed longitudinally. J gave up 4 bases and V 4 bases, and 11 bases lay outside the gene matches. The CDR3 spans 17 residues. Germline assignment: CDR1 SEHNR and CDR2 FQNEAQ (reference sequence). In the original processing: How many nucleated cells were present was estimated from reference gene primer amplification. TCRdb's copy holds only in-frame clones and misses some; the assay was immunoSEQ multiplex PCR. The DNA was the basis for D and trimming; V, J and clone size are from that table. The table shows 200,000 or so clones, with around four fifths occurring only once.

The sequence came from a man in his sixties with COVID-19, enrolled during active disease. Sequencing was performed on peripheral blood. The V gene is TRBV7-9, the J gene TRBJ2-2; 8 bases match TRBD1. The CDR3 region is CASSSNPGQGATGELFF. In DNA form, the CDR3 reads TGTGCCAGCAGCTCCAACCCAGGACAGGGCGCCACCGGGGAGCTGTTTTTT. The complete variable domain, with remaining parts taken from reference TRBV7-9 and TRBJ2-2, reads DTGVSQNPRHKITKRGQNVTFRCDPISEHNRLYWYRQTLGQGPEFLTYFQNEAQLEKSRLLSDRFSAERPKGSFSTLEIQRTEQGDSAMYLCASSSNPGQGATGELFFGEGSRLTVL.